These 14 T cell receptor beta chains came from one sample sequenced in a study of cytomegalovirus exposure and HLA in healthy donors. In the PCR, 60 Vbeta and 13 Jbeta primers were used. Assay used: immunoSEQ multiplex PCR; TCRdb lists only in-frame clones, some missing. This sample has under 200,000 clones, with roughly 77% found just once. The specimen sequenced was PBMCs. These receptors all come from a man aged 30 to 45 in good health and CMV-seropositive.

The chain joins TRBV7-2 to TRBJ2-1, with 15 bases aligning to TRBD2. Germline V CDR1 and CDR2: SGHTA, FQGNSA. With V trimmed by 5 bases and J by 10 bases, 6 bases remained unmatched. The CDR3 runs 15 residues. CDR3 DNA: TGTGCCAGCAGCGAGGGACTAGCGGGGGGCCCAGAGCAGTTCTTC. Its protein product is CASSEGLAGGPEQFF. The full variable domain, completed using reference TRBV7-2 and TRBJ2-1, is GAGVSQSPSNKVTEKGKDVELRCDPISGHTALYWYRQSLGQGLEFLIYFQGNSAPDKSGLPSDRFSAERTGGSVSTLTIQRTQQEDSAVYLCASSEGLAGGPEQFFGPGTRLTVL.

This clone was observed a single time. The genes are TRBV13 and TRBJ2-1; no definite D call. The CDR3 has 13 residues. The germline V gene has CDR1 PRHDT and CDR2 FYEKMQ (reference sequence). V was trimmed by 5 bases and J by 3 bases, leaving 8 bases between them. CDR3 DNA sequence: TGTGCCAGCAGCCACCGCAGCTACAATGAGCAGTTCTTC. It yields the protein CASSHRSYNEQFF. Full variable domain (missing parts from reference TRBV13 and TRBJ2-1): AAGVIQSPRHLIKEKRETATLKCYPIPRHDTVYWYQQGPGQDPQFLISFYEKMQSDKGSIPDRFSAQQFSDYHSELNMSSLELGDSALYFCASSHRSYNEQFFGPGTRLTVL.

This clone occurred a few times. This sample also contains other DNA sequences that code for the same CDR3. V usage is TRBV7-9 and J usage is TRBJ1-5; 7 nucleotides agree with TRBD1. Germline CDR1 is SEHNR and CDR2 is FQNEAQ (reference sequence). The V gene end was trimmed by 4 bases and the J gene end by 3 bases; junction bases not matched to a gene: 3. The CDR3 is made up of 14 amino acids. For the CDR3, the DNA is TGTGCCAGCAGCTCCACAGGGGTCAATCAGCCCCAGCATTTT. This gives the protein CASSSTGVNQPQHF.

The chain links TRBV27 to TRBJ1-5, with 7 nucleotides matching TRBD1. Germline V gene lookup returns CDR1 MNHEY and CDR2 SMNVEV (reference sequence). CDR3 length: 14 amino acids. V shed 4 bases and J 4 bases; nucleotides not matched to a gene: 4. DNA for the CDR3: TGTGCCAGCAGTTCGGACAGGAGAAATCAGCCCCAGCATTTT. As protein: CASSSDRRNQPQHF.

This rearrangement joins TRBV21-1 to TRBJ1-2. TRBV21-1 counts as a pseudogene. There are 14 residues in the CDR3. The CDR3 nucleotides read TGTGCCAGCAGTACACCGGGAGGAATCTATGGCTACACCTTC. This translates into CASSTPGGIYGYTF.

V usage is TRBV7-6 and J usage is TRBJ1-2; 9 bases fit TRBD1. The V segment lost 5 bases and the J segment 2 bases; nucleotides outside the gene matches: 6. The germline CDR1 and CDR2 sequences are SGHVS and FNYEAQ. The CDR3 sequence is 15 residues long. Written as DNA, the CDR3 is TGTGCCAGCAGCAAGGACAGGGGAGTGAACTATGGCTACACCTTC. It translates to CASSKDRGVNYGYTF.

In this sample, this clone turned up once. The gene calls are TRBV11-1 and TRBJ2-5; 7 bases agree with TRBD2. Germline V gene data show CDR1 as SGHAT and CDR2 as FQDESV (reference sequence). The junction had 2 bases not matched to a gene; V was cut back by 2 bases and J by 5 bases. The CDR3 sequence is 13 residues long. The CDR3 is CASSLRAGETQYF. CDR3 in DNA: TGTGCCAGCAGCTTAAGAGCGGGGGAGACCCAGTACTTC.

V gene TRBV6-5 combines with J gene TRBJ2-7, with a possible D match to TRBD2 (6 bases). The length of the CDR3 is 12 residues. The V end lost 6 bases, the J end lost 5 bases, and 11 bases lay between the germline ends. Germline-derived CDR1 and CDR2 are MNHEY and SVGAGI. The CDR3 here is CASSPGGNEQYF. The CDR3 coding sequence is TGTGCCAGCAGCCCTGGAGGGAACGAGCAGTACTTC.

The gene calls are TRBV28 and TRBJ2-7, with TRBD1 matching 9 bases. CDR1 and CDR2 (germline): MDHEN, SYDVKM. The CDR3 loop spans 16 amino acids. The junction had 9 bases not matched to a gene; V was cut back by 5 bases and J by 1 base. CDR3 in DNA: TGTGCCAGCAGTCCCCCCGGGACAGGGAGTTCCTACGAGCAGTACTTC. Protein product: CASSPPGTGSSYEQYF.

The rearrangement joins TRBV19 to TRBJ2-5; D not resolved. The CDR3 runs 14 residues. Trimming pared 3 bases from V and 2 bases from J, leaving 10 bases between. Per the germline V gene, CDR1 is LNHDA and CDR2 is SQIVND (reference sequence). CDR3 sequence (DNA): TGTGCCAGTAGTATGCGGTCGGCTCAAGAGACCCAGTACTTC. The encoded protein is CASSMRSAQETQYF.

A note on this clone: The sample carries other DNA sequences with the same CDR3. The chain uses TRBV6-5 and TRBJ1-1, with 7 bases matching TRBD1. The CDR3 is made up of 15 amino acids. Trimming removed 5 bases from V and 0 bases from J; junction bases left unmatched: 6. The germline V gene encodes CDR1 MNHEY and CDR2 SVGAGI. CDR3 nucleotide sequence: TGTGCCAGCAGTCGGGCAGGGGGATTGAACACTGAAGCTTTCTTT. Translated, it gives CASSRAGGLNTEAFF.

This clone was recorded once. The chain joins TRBV6-5 to TRBJ1-1; D is undetermined. Germline lookup yields CDR1 MNHEY and CDR2 SVGAGI. Between the trimmed V and J ends, which lost 2 bases and 3 bases, there was a span of 7 bases. This CDR3 region has 13 residues. CDR3 loop: CASSYRDDTEAFF. CDR3 coding DNA: TGTGCCAGCAGTTACCGGGATGACACTGAAGCTTTCTTT.

This chain joins TRBV6-1 and TRBJ2-1; 8 bases are a match to TRBD2. With 2 bases clipped from V and 4 bases from J, the junction kept 4 bases outside the gene matches. This CDR3 comprises 15 residues. The V gene's germline CDR1 is MNHNS and CDR2 SASEGT. The CDR3 protein is CASSESGGRYNEQFF. DNA for the CDR3: TGTGCCAGCAGTGAAAGCGGGGGCCGTTACAATGAGCAGTTCTTC.

The J gene is TRBJ1-5, the V gene TRBV5-1, with D uncertain. The CDR3 has 15 residues. V lost 0 bases and J 6 bases, leaving 13 bases between the germline ends. From germline, CDR1 is SGHRS and CDR2 YFSETQ. The CDR3 nucleotides are TGCGCCAGCAGCTTGGCCGGGAGGGCAGGTCAGCCCCAGCATTTT. This gives the protein CASSLAGRAGQPQHF.